The clone carrying this TCR beta chain was seen a handful of times. Its antigen is unidentified. TCR beta libraries were built with iRepertoire HTBI primers and Arm-PCR of CDR3 regions. TCRdb reanalysed the multiplex PCR reads using MiXCR and keeps one entry per CDR3 protein. The table shows fewer than 550,000 distinct CDR3 sequences, with roughly 15% occurring only once. The source of the sample is a study of regulatory T cells in long-lasting Graves disease. Whole-study results and caveats: Patients with persistent disease shared some 2,900 public clonotypes, outpacing the roughly 870 shared by new patients.

Time point reported: newly diagnosed GD, antithyroid drugs for less than 3 months. From RNA extracted from PBMCs, the TCR library was made. The V gene lost 0 bases and the J gene lost 8 bases, with 13 bases spanning the gap. The germline V gene has CDR1 LGHNA and CDR2 YSLEER. The CDR3 length is 14 residues. The data also belong to a second study, concerning T cells in Graves' hyperthyroidism and ophthalmopathy. From that paper: Patients counted as stable if ophthalmopathy did not develop within 18 months.

The source of this sequence is a woman aged 18-35 years with Graves disease. The chain links TRBV4-3 to TRBJ1-2; TRBD1 is a possible D gene (6 bases). Source: peripheral blood mononuclear cells (PBMCs), taken at new diagnosis, from a patient treated with antithyroid drugs. This CDR3 is CASSQDWGQGGYTF. The CDR3 nucleotides read TGCGCCAGCAGCCAAGATTGGGGGCAGGGGGGCTACACCTTC.